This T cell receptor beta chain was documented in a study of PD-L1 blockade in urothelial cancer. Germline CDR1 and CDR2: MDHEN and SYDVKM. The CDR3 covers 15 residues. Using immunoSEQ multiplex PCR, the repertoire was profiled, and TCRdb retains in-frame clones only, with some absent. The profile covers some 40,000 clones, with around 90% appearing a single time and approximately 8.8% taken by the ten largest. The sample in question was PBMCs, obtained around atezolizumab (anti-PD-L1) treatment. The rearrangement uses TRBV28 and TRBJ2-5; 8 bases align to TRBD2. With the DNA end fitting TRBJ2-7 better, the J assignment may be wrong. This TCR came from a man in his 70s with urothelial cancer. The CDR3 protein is CASSLRSGSGYEQYF. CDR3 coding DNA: TGTGCCAGCAGTTTACGCAGCGGGAGTGGGTACGAGCAGTACTTC.